Following are 18 T cell receptor beta chains from one sample sequenced in a study of blood T cell repertoires in COVID-19. Data came from immunoSEQ multiplex PCR; TCRdb stores just in-frame clones and leaves some out. The table has a few hundred thousand clones, about nine tenths seen once. Sequenced: peripheral blood. These TCRs come from a man aged 50-59 years with acute or convalescent COVID-19.

This chain connects TRBV5-1 to TRBJ1-5; tentatively, D is TRBD1 (5 bases). Germline CDR1 is SGHRS and CDR2 is YFSETQ. V shed 0 bases and J shed 2 bases, with 12 bases lying between them. The CDR3 spans 16 residues. The CDR3 spells CASSLGGEWGNQPQHF. The CDR3 coding sequence is TGCGCCAGCAGCTTGGGGGGGGAATGGGGCAATCAGCCCCAGCATTTT.

In regard to this clone: Other DNA variants within this sample encode the same CDR3. V and J are TRBV5-1 and TRBJ2-2; D may be TRBD1 (7 bases). Between the trimmed V and J ends, which lost 1 base and 5 bases, there was a span of 12 bases. CDR3 length equals 15 residues. The germline V gene has CDR1 SGHRS and CDR2 YFSETQ. The CDR3 DNA sequence: TGCGCCAGCAGCTTGATGCAGGGGGGTACCGGGGAGCTGTTTTTT. Its translation: CASSLMQGGTGELFF.

This chain links TRBV5-1 with TRBJ1-6; D is unclear. The CDR3 length is 16 residues. Trimming removed 0 bases at V and 8 bases at J, with 15 bases between. CDR1 and CDR2 from the germline V gene are SGHRS and YFSETQ. The CDR3 DNA follows: TGCGCCAGCAGCTTGGTGCCGGGTGGTGGAGATTCACCCCTCCACTTT. Its protein product is CASSLVPGGGDSPLHF.

V gene TRBV7-3 combines with J gene TRBJ2-5, with 10 bases that match TRBD1. The germline V gene has CDR1 SGHTA and CDR2 FQGTGA. With 6 bases clipped from V and 4 bases from J, the junction kept 2 bases outside the gene matches. The CDR3 covers 13 residues. As DNA, the CDR3 is TGTGCCAGCAGTCGGGACAGGGGAGAGACCCAGTACTTC. This translates into CASSRDRGETQYF.

This clone was counted only a few times. The chain combines TRBV3-1 (or the pseudogene TRBV3-2) with TRBJ2-3; perhaps TRBD2 as D (6 bases). CDR1 is LGHDT, CDR2 YNNKEL, per germline (reference sequence). The germline V and J ends were trimmed by 3 bases and 4 bases, with 14 bases remaining between them. The CDR3 contains 15 residues. The CDR3 DNA follows: TGTGCCAGCAGCCAGCAGAGCTCTAGCGCAGATACGCAGTATTTT. It specifies CASSQQSSSADTQYF.

This clone came up once. The chain couples TRBV3-1 (or the pseudogene TRBV3-2) to TRBJ1-2; D is perhaps TRBD1 (5 bases). The germline V gene has CDR1 LGHDT and CDR2 YNNKEL (reference sequence). V lost 4 bases and J 7 bases, leaving 16 bases between the germline ends. The CDR3 runs to 14 residues. CDR3 nucleotide sequence: TGTGCCAGCAGCCCTCCCGGGGGTAGTCCTGGCTACACCTTC. It yields the protein CASSPPGGSPGYTF.

This chain links TRBV2 with TRBJ1-2, with 7 nucleotides matching TRBD1. V lost 0 bases to trimming and J lost 7 bases; unmatched junction nucleotides: 8. In germline, CDR1 is SNHLY, CDR2 FYNNEI. The CDR3 covers 15 residues. The CDR3 DNA reads TGTGCCAGCAGTGAAGCGCTAAACAGGGGAGCTGGCTACACCTTC. Its protein is CASSEALNRGAGYTF.

In nucleotides, the CDR3 is TGTGCCAGCAGCTGGGGGACAGGGAATCATCGGGAGCAGTTCTTC. Protein sequence: CASSWGTGNHREQFF. This rearrangement joins TRBV11-3 to TRBJ2-1, with 9 nucleotides matching TRBD1. Germline trimming cut 4 bases from V and 10 bases from J; bases unmatched to any gene: 11. The CDR3 is 15 residues long. Germline-derived CDR1 and CDR2 are SGHNT and YENEEA.

This chain links TRBV7-2 with TRBJ2-5; 7 bases map to TRBD2. With 5 bases clipped from V and 3 bases from J, the junction kept 6 bases outside the gene matches. Germline loops: CDR1 SGHTA, CDR2 FQGNSA. CDR3 length: 14 residues. The CDR3, as DNA: TGTGCCAGCAGCACGGGACTACAAAAAGAGACCCAGTACTTC. Translated: CASSTGLQKETQYF.

The sample holds a few counts of this clone. The chain couples TRBV5-1 to TRBJ2-5, with a weak D call TRBD2 (5 bases). V lost 1 base to trimming and J lost 4 bases, with 14 bases between them. Per the germline V gene, CDR1 is SGHRS and CDR2 is YFSETQ. The CDR3 is 15 residues long. The CDR3 region has the DNA TGCGCCAGCAGCTTGAGTACTAGTTCCCCAGAGACCCAGTACTTC. Translating gives CASSLSTSSPETQYF. The whole variable domain, filled in from reference TRBV5-1 and TRBJ2-5, reads KAGVTQTPRYLIKTRGQQVTLSCSPISGHRSVSWYQQTPGQGLQFLFEYFSETQRNKGNFPGRFSGRQFSNSRSEMNVSTLELGDSALYLCASSLSTSSPETQYFGPGTRLLVL.

This clone has only a few counts. The chain joins TRBV30 to TRBJ2-7; D not certain. This CDR3 spans 12 amino acids. V lost 0 bases to trimming and J lost 3 bases, with 6 bases between them. From germline, CDR1 is GTSNPN and CDR2 SVGIG (reference sequence). The CDR3 is CAWSVTYYEQYF. In DNA form, the CDR3 reads TGTGCCTGGAGTGTAACCTACTACGAGCAGTACTTC.

This clone was seen a few times. The chain employs TRBV19 and TRBJ2-7; 7 bases are a match to TRBD2. Germline V gene lookup returns CDR1 LNHDA and CDR2 SQIVND (reference sequence). V was pared by 5 bases and J by 2 bases, with 9 bases of the junction left unmatched. The CDR3 runs 15 residues. The chain's CDR3 is CASSPRDGGTYEQYF. Written as DNA, the CDR3 is TGTGCCAGTAGTCCTCGGGACGGGGGGACCTACGAGCAGTACTTC. The full variable domain, completed using reference TRBV19 and TRBJ2-7, is DGGITQSPKYLFRKEGQNVTLSCEQNLNHDAMYWYRQDPGQGLRLIYYSQIVNDFQKGDIAEGYSVSREKKESFPLTVTSAQKNPTAFYLCASSPRDGGTYEQYFGPGTRLTVT.

V usage is TRBV19 and J usage is TRBJ2-3; 8 bases align to TRBD2. The ends lost 5 bases at V and 5 bases at J; junction bases unmatched: 15. Germline-derived CDR1 and CDR2 are LNHDA and SQIVND (reference sequence). The CDR3 runs to 17 residues. CDR3 nucleotide sequence: TGTGCCAGTAGTCAAGGGACTAGTGCCCAATGGAGAGATACGCAGTATTTT. It codes for CASSQGTSAQWRDTQYF.

The gene calls are TRBV19 and TRBJ1-4; no clear D. Germline CDR1 LNHDA, CDR2 SQIVND (reference sequence). V dropped 4 bases and J dropped 0 bases, with 15 bases sitting between them. The CDR3 totals 17 residues. This CDR3 reads CASSTTTEWTTNEKLFF. Here the CDR3 DNA reads TGTGCCAGTAGTACCACTACTGAGTGGACAACTAATGAAAAACTGTTTTTT.

CDR3 residues: CSSSGTSTDTQYF. CDR3 DNA: TGCAGCTCCTCCGGGACTAGCACAGATACGCAGTATTTT. The V gene is TRBV29-1, the J gene TRBJ2-3; possibly TRBD2 for D (6 bases). The CDR3 length is 13 residues. V gave up 8 bases and J gave up 0 bases, with 12 bases separating them. Germline V gene lookup returns CDR1 SQVTM and CDR2 ANQGSEA.

V is TRBV6-1 and J is TRBJ1-2, with D possibly TRBD1 on 6 matching bases. CDR1 MNHNS and CDR2 SASEGT come from the germline V gene. The germline V and J ends were trimmed by 6 bases and 2 bases, with 16 bases remaining between them. The CDR3 length is 15 residues. CDR3 protein: CASSSRGGSNYGYTF. CDR3 nucleotides: TGTGCCAGCAGCTCAAGGGGGGGCTCCAACTATGGCTACACCTTC.

The rearrangement links TRBV30 to TRBJ1-5, with 7 bases lining up with TRBD1. The CDR3 runs to 15 residues. Germline CDR1 reads GTSNPN; CDR2 reads SVGIG (reference sequence). The ends lost 1 base at V and 7 bases at J; junction bases unmatched: 10. CDR3 in amino acids: CAWSGKRQGNQPQHF. DNA for the CDR3: TGTGCCTGGAGTGGCAAAAGACAGGGAAACCAGCCCCAGCATTTT.

V and J are TRBV21-1 and TRBJ2-7; the DNA was not compared with TRBD2, the D call given in the table. TRBV21-1 is classified as a pseudogene. This CDR3 is built from 14 residues. The DNA of the CDR3 is TGTGCCAGCAGCAAAGGCCAAGAGATCTACGAGCAGTACTTC. Its translation: CASSKGQEIYEQYF.